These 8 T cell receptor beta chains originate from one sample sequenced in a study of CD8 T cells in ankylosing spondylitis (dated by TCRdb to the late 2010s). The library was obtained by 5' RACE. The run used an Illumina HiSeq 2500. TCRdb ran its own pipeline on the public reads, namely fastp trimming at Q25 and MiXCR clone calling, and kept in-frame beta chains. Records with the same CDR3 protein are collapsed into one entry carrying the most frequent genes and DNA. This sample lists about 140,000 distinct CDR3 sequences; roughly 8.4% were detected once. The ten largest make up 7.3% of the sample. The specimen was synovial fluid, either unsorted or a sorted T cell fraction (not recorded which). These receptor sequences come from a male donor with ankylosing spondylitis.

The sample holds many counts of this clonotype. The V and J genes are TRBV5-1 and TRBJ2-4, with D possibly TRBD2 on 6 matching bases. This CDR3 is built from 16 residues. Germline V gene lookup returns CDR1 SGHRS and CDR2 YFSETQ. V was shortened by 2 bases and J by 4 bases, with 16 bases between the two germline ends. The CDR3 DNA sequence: TGCGCCAGCAGCTTTTCCGGCGGGACTCAAAAAAACATTCAGTACTTC. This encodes CASSFSGGTQKNIQYF.

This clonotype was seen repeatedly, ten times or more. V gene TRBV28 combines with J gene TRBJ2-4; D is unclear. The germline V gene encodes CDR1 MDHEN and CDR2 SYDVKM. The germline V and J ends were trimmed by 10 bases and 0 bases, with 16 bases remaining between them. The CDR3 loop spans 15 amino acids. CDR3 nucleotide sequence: TGTGCCACCCGATCCCCAGTTCTAGCCAAAAACATTCAGTACTTC. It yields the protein CATRSPVLAKNIQYF.

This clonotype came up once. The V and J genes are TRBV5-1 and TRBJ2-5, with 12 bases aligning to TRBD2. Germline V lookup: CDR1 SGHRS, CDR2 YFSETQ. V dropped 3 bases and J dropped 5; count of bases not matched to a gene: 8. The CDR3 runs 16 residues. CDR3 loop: CASSSPSGGAAETQYF. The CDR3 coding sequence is TGCGCCAGCAGCTCCCCTAGCGGGGGGGCCGCCGAGACCCAGTACTTC. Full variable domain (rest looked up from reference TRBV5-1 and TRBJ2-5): KAGVTQTPRYLIKTRGQQVTLSCSPISGHRSVSWYQQTPGQGLQFLFEYFSETQRNKGNFPGRFSGRQFSNSRSEMNVSTLELGDSALYLCASSSPSGGAAETQYFGPGTRLLVL.

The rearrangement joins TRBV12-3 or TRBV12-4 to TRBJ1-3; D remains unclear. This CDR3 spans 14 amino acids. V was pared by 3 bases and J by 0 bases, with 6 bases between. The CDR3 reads CASSFSTSGNTIYF. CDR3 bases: TGTGCCAGCAGTTTCTCGACCTCTGGAAACACCATATATTTT.

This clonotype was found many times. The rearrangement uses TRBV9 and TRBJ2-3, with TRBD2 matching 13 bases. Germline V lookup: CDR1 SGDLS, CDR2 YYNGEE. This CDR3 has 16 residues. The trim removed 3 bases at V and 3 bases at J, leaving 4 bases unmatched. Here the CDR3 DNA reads TGTGCCAGCAGCGCTCGACTAGCGGGAGGTACAGATACGCAGTATTTT. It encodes CASSARLAGGTDTQYF.

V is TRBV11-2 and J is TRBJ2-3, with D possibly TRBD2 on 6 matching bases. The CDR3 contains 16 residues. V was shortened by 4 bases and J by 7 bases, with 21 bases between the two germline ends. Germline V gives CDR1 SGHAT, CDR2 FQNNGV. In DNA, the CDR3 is TGTGCCAGCAGCTCTCTGGAGGGTGGACTCATGAATACGCAGTATTTT. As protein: CASSSLEGGLMNTQYF.

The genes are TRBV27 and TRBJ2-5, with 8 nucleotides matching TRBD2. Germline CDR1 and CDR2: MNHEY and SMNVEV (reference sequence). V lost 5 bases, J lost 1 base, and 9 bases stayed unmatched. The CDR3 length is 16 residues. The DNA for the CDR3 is TGTGCCAGCAGTGTAGCGGGATCCACTTTCCAAGAGACCCAGTACTTC. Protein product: CASSVAGSTFQETQYF.

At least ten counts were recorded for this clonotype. This CDR3 is CANKGQVNTEAFF. CDR3 coding DNA: TGTGCCAACAAAGGACAGGTTAACACTGAAGCTTTCTTT. This chain connects TRBV10-3 to TRBJ1-1; 7 bases match TRBD1. Germline values: CDR1 ENHRY, CDR2 SYGVKD. The CDR3 is made up of 13 amino acids. Germline trimming cut 10 bases from V and 2 bases from J; bases unmatched to any gene: 7.